This record looks at one TCR beta chain sequence and its context. Its cognate antigen is unknown. The sample belongs to a study of cytomegalovirus exposure and HLA in healthy donors. Study outcomes and limitations: In the analysis, some V segments, TRBV6-2 and TRBV6-3 included, were excluded as indistinguishable. Per a prior analysis, the majority of TCR beta V segments were productive roughly 87% or roughly 30% of the time.

The PCR was carried out with 60 Vbeta primers and 13 Jbeta primers. Only in-frame clones appear in the TCRdb table, and some are missing; sequencing was by immunoSEQ multiplex PCR. This sample has more than 85,000 clones; roughly 79% occur once, and the top ten carry 1.5% to 2.5%. Trimming shortened V by 0 bases and J by 7 bases, and 8 bases separated the two germline ends. Germline V gene lookup returns CDR1 SGDLS and CDR2 YYNGEE. This CDR3 region has 14 residues. The sequenced sample was PBMCs. V gene TRBV9 combines with J gene TRBJ1-6; D is possibly TRBD1 (6 bases). This TCR derives from a man in his forties in good health and CMV-seronegative. The CDR3 coding sequence is TGTGCCAGCAGCGTAGAAGGGACAAATTCACCCCTCCACTTT. Translation gives CASSVEGTNSPLHF.